The 27 T cell receptor beta chains reported below all come from one sample, sequenced in a study of blood T cells in healthy people across ages. Then a second PCR, running about 6 to 11 cycles, was carried out with a sample-barcoded 5' primer and a J-beta primer mix. From the 5' RACE reads, TCRdb called clonotypes with MiXCR, one entry per CDR3 protein. The sample gives about 1.1 million distinct CDR3 sequences, around two fifths of which show up once; about 12% is in the top ten. Sequenced material: blood. All receptors derive from a man aged 18 to 30 in good health.

V is TRBV5-1 and J is TRBJ1-2; the match to TRBD1 covers 7 bases. This CDR3 has 15 amino acids. The ends lost 4 bases at V and 6 bases at J; junction bases unmatched: 12. From germline, CDR1 is SGHRS and CDR2 YFSETQ. CDR3 amino acids: CASSTSDRQFDGYTF. CDR3 in DNA: TGCGCCAGCAGCACTTCGGACAGGCAGTTCGATGGCTACACCTTC. The full variable domain, its missing parts supplied by reference TRBV5-1 and TRBJ1-2, is KAGVTQTPRYLIKTRGQQVTLSCSPISGHRSVSWYQQTPGQGLQFLFEYFSETQRNKGNFPGRFSGRQFSNSRSEMNVSTLELGDSALYLCASSTSDRQFDGYTFGSGTRLTVV.

Only a few counts were recorded for this clonotype. The chain employs TRBV7-9 and TRBJ1-2; maybe TRBD1 (5 bases). V shed 0 bases and J shed 2 bases, with 10 bases lying between them. The V gene's germline CDR1 is SEHNR and CDR2 FQNEAQ (reference sequence). The CDR3 covers 15 residues. The DNA for the CDR3 is TGTGCCAGCAGCTTAGCGGAGGGGCTGAACTATGGCTACACCTTC. This translates into CASSLAEGLNYGYTF.

V usage is TRBV5-6 and J usage is TRBJ2-7, with D unclear. The V end lost 0 bases, the J end lost 3 bases, and 10 bases lay between the germline ends. This CDR3 spans 14 amino acids. Germline CDR1 reads SGHDT; CDR2 reads YYEEEE. The CDR3 nucleotides are TGTGCCAGCAGCTTGGACGGCCGGATCTACGAGCAGTACTTC. This sequence encodes CASSLDGRIYEQYF.

The J gene is TRBJ1-1, the V gene TRBV7-2, with D possibly matching TRBD1 (6 bases). The CDR3 is 18 amino acids. Looked up from germline, CDR1 is SGHTA and CDR2 is FQGNSA. V was shortened by 1 base and J by 0 bases, with 18 bases between the two germline ends. The CDR3 DNA reads as TGTGCCAGCAGCTTAGTGGGCGGAGGGGGGACCCTGAACACTGAAGCTTTCTTT. The encoded protein is CASSLVGGGGTLNTEAFF.

This rearrangement joins TRBV10-3 to TRBJ2-5; D call uncertain. Germline CDR1 reads ENHRY; CDR2 reads SYGVKD. This CDR3 is built from 11 residues. V dropped 7 bases and J dropped 4 bases, with 7 bases sitting between them. As DNA, the CDR3 is TGTGCCATCAAGTACCGAGAGACCCAGTACTTC. It specifies CAIKYRETQYF.

This clonotype was detected once. V gene TRBV29-1 combines with J gene TRBJ1-1, with D possibly TRBD1 on 6 matching bases. This CDR3 has 17 residues. The V and J ends lost 0 bases and 5 bases respectively, with 22 bases between them. Germline V gene data show CDR1 as SQVTM and CDR2 as ANQGSEA. The CDR3 DNA reads TGCAGCGTTGAAGATGTGAGGCCCAGGGGTCTTAGGACTGAAGCTTTCTTT. It codes for CSVEDVRPRGLRTEAFF.

In its sample, this clonotype was seen a few times. The chain employs TRBV6-5 and TRBJ1-1; TRBD1 might be the D (5 bases). The CDR3 has 14 residues. The germline V and J ends were trimmed by 6 bases and 1 base, with 12 bases remaining between them. Germline CDR1 MNHEY, CDR2 SVGAGI. DNA of the CDR3: TGTGCCAGCAGGGGGGGGGTTTGGAACACTGAAGCTTTCTTT. Its protein product is CASRGGVWNTEAFF.

Only a few counts were recorded for this clonotype. This chain uses TRBV12-3 or TRBV12-4 with TRBJ2-1; 7 bases map to TRBD2. This CDR3 region has 16 residues. V trimming: 0 bases; J trimming: 8 bases; junction bases outside the gene matches: 10. The CDR3 region is CASSLAGGVGGDEQFF. The CDR3 coding sequence is TGTGCCAGCAGTTTAGCGGGGGGGGTGGGTGGAGATGAGCAGTTCTTC.

This clonotype showed up just once. The junction shows a germline mismatch at one end, possibly a read error. This sequence joins TRBV5-1 and TRBJ2-3, with TRBD2 matching 9 bases. Germline V gene lookup returns CDR1 SGHRS and CDR2 YFSETQ. This CDR3 has 14 amino acids. The CDR3 DNA reads TGCGCCAGCAGGAGCGGGGGGAACACAGATACGCGGTATTTT. Translation gives CASRSGGNTDTRYF.

This clonotype turned up a few times. The chain employs TRBV15 and TRBJ2-3, with 8 bases matching TRBD2. The J segment lost 3 bases and the V segment lost 0 bases, leaving 14 bases of the junction unmatched. Looked up from germline, CDR1 is LNHNV and CDR2 is YYDKDF (reference sequence). This CDR3 has 19 residues. In DNA, the CDR3 is TGTGCCACCAGCAGAGAGGCCCCCGGAAGCGGGGGATTAACAGATACGCAGTATTTT. Its translation: CATSREAPGSGGLTDTQYF.

This clonotype was picked up many times. This chain connects TRBV4-3 to TRBJ2-3; D may correspond to TRBD1 or TRBD2 (5 bases each). This CDR3 region has 15 residues. V shed 1 base and J shed 6 bases, with 14 bases lying between them. Germline lookup yields CDR1 LGHNA and CDR2 YSLEER. The DNA of the CDR3 is TGCGCCAGCAGCCAAGGGGGGACCTCAATGGATACGCAGTATTTT. Its protein is CASSQGGTSMDTQYF.

This clonotype has more than one count but fewer than ten. This chain links TRBV20-1 with TRBJ1-2; D gene uncertain. V shed 5 bases and J shed 8 bases, with 15 bases lying between them. The CDR3 runs 12 residues. Looked up from germline, CDR1 is DFQATT and CDR2 is SNEGSKA (reference sequence). The CDR3 sequence is CSADRTPGGYTF. CDR3 in DNA: TGCAGTGCTGACCGGACCCCTGGGGGCTACACCTTC.

Turning to this clonotype: The junction departs from germline at one end; a sequencing error may be responsible. The rearrangement uses TRBV4-3 and TRBJ2-3; D is perhaps TRBD1 (5 bases). Germline V gives CDR1 LGHNA, CDR2 YSLEER. The CDR3 is made up of 17 amino acids. The CDR3, as DNA: TGCGCCAGCAGCCAAAGGGTAGTGGGATTTGAGACAGATGCGCAGTATTTT. This gives the protein CASSQRVVGFETDAQYF.

A few counts support this clonotype. The chain joins TRBV29-1 to TRBJ1-3, with a possible D match to TRBD1 (5 bases). CDR1 is SQVTM and CDR2 is ANQGSEA in the germline V gene. Trimming removed 7 bases at V and 3 bases at J, with 10 bases between. This CDR3 comprises 12 residues. The CDR3 DNA follows: TGCAGCGGTGGCAGGGATGGAAACACCATATATTTT. Residues: CSGGRDGNTIYF.

V and J are TRBV7-9 and TRBJ1-1; 11 bases match TRBD1. From germline, CDR1 is SEHNR and CDR2 FQNEAQ (reference sequence). The ends lost 3 bases at V and 3 bases at J; junction bases unmatched: 9. The CDR3 is 17 residues long. The CDR3 loop is CASSLVDTGQGDTEAFF. CDR3 bases: TGTGCCAGCAGCTTGGTAGATACGGGACAGGGGGACACTGAAGCTTTCTTT.

This clonotype was seen a few times. This chain joins TRBV3-1 and TRBJ2-3; D remains ambiguous. The CDR3 runs 14 residues. The V end lost 0 bases, the J end lost 3 bases, and 7 bases lay between the germline ends. The germline V gene has CDR1 LGHDT and CDR2 YNNKEL (reference sequence). The CDR3 DNA reads TGTGCCAGCAGCCAAGATCTGCGGACAGATACGCAGTATTTT. It codes for CASSQDLRTDTQYF.

This clonotype was seen more than once but under ten times. This chain uses TRBV24-1 with TRBJ2-1, with 9 bases that match TRBD1. Germline assignment: CDR1 KGHDR and CDR2 SFDVKD. CDR3 length: 15 amino acids. V was clipped by 3 bases and J by 4 bases; unmatched bases: 3. CDR3 amino acids: CATSDDGTGYNEQFF. The CDR3 region has the DNA TGTGCCACCAGTGATGATGGGACAGGGTACAATGAGCAGTTCTTC.

The chain joins TRBV20-1 to TRBJ2-2; possible D gene TRBD2, 5 bases. The germline V gene encodes CDR1 DFQATT and CDR2 SNEGSKA (reference sequence). The V end lost 6 bases, the J end lost 4 bases, and 9 bases lay between the germline ends. The CDR3 totals 12 residues. CDR3 in DNA: TGCAGTGCAGACGGGGTCACCGGGGAGCTGTTTTTT. This encodes CSADGVTGELFF.

This chain connects TRBV5-1 to TRBJ2-1, with 11 nucleotides matching TRBD2. V lost 4 bases and J lost 7; bases outside the gene matches: 4. Germline values: CDR1 SGHRS, CDR2 YFSETQ. The length of the CDR3 is 14 residues. This chain's CDR3 is CASSAGLAANEQFF. In nucleotides, the CDR3 is TGCGCCAGCAGCGCGGGACTAGCGGCTAATGAGCAGTTCTTC. Full variable domain (rest looked up from reference TRBV5-1 and TRBJ2-1): KAGVTQTPRYLIKTRGQQVTLSCSPISGHRSVSWYQQTPGQGLQFLFEYFSETQRNKGNFPGRFSGRQFSNSRSEMNVSTLELGDSALYLCASSAGLAANEQFFGPGTRLTVL.

The chain carries TRBV3-1 and TRBJ2-1; D unresolved. Judging by the DNA end, TRBJ2-7 fits better; the J call may be wrong. Germline V gene sequence: CDR1 LGHDT, CDR2 YNNKEL (reference sequence). The CDR3 has 14 residues. Here the CDR3 reads CASNLTPTYNEQYF. The CDR3 region has the DNA TGTGCCAGCAACTTGACACCAACCTACAATGAGCAGTACTTC.

About this clonotype itself: One end of the junction varies from germline; a read error may be responsible. V usage is TRBV4-3 and J usage is TRBJ1-1; D may be TRBD1 (6 bases). The CDR3 contains 15 residues. Germline V gives CDR1 LGHNA, CDR2 YSLEER. For the CDR3, the DNA is TGCGCCGGCAGCCAGACCCACAGGGAGGGCACTGAAGCTTTCTTT. It encodes CAGSQTHREGTEAFF.

This chain joins TRBV28 and TRBJ1-1; the D gene is possibly TRBD1 (5 bases). There are 13 residues in the CDR3. Germline assignment: CDR1 MDHEN and CDR2 SYDVKM. Trimming left V 10 bases short and J 4 bases short, with 16 bases between. This CDR3 is CAIWGGGGTEAFF. The CDR3 DNA is TGTGCCATCTGGGGGGGAGGCGGCACTGAAGCTTTCTTT.

This clonotype was recorded only once. A read error is likely, as this CDR3 ends without the conserved phenylalanine or tryptophan. V and J are TRBV4-1 and TRBJ2-1; 8 bases agree with TRBD1. The CDR3 totals 15 residues. Germline CDR1 and CDR2: MGHRA and YSYEKL. The CDR3 DNA reads TGCGCCAGCAGTCCCGACAGGGGCCGATACAATAAGCAGTTCGTC. Translating gives CASSPDRGRYNKQFV.

The chain has TRBV29-1 and TRBJ2-5; D might be TRBD2 (7 bases). The CDR3 length is 15 residues. The germline gives CDR1 SQVTM, CDR2 ANQGSEA. V was cut by 6 bases and J by 5 bases, with 22 bases left in between. DNA of the CDR3: TGCAGCGTAATTACAGGGACTGCCGGGGGGGAGACCCAGTACTTC. Translating gives CSVITGTAGGETQYF. Supplemented by reference TRBV29-1 and TRBJ2-5, the full variable domain reads SAVISQKPSRDICQRGTSLTIQCQVDSQVTMMFWYRQQPGQSLTLIATANQGSEATYESGFVIDKFPISRPNLTFSTLTVSNMSPEDSSIYLCSVITGTAGGETQYFGPGTRLLVL.

The V and J genes are TRBV4-2 and TRBJ2-5; no clear D. The germline V gene has CDR1 LGHNA and CDR2 YNFKEQ. This CDR3 region has 13 residues. V lost 6 bases and J lost 1, with 9 bases in between. For the CDR3, the DNA is TGTGCCAGCAGGGAAACTGGCCAAGAGACCCAGTACTTC. Residues: CASRETGQETQYF.

Here the CDR3 reads CASSAGGGRNEKLFF. The DNA of the CDR3 is TGTGCCAGCAGCGCCGGAGGGGGGAGAAATGAAAAACTGTTTTTT. V is TRBV7-6 and J is TRBJ1-4; the D gene is possibly TRBD1 (6 bases). CDR1 is SGHVS, CDR2 FNYEAQ, per germline. Trimming left V 5 bases short and J 5 bases short, with 15 bases between. This CDR3 contains 15 residues. Supplemented by reference TRBV7-6 and TRBJ1-4, the full variable domain reads GAGVSQSPRYKVTKRGQDVALRCDPISGHVSLYWYRQALGQGPEFLTYFNYEAQQDKSGLPNDRFSAERPEGSISTLTIQRTEQRDSAMYRCASSAGGGRNEKLFFGSGTQLSVL.

The rearrangement joins TRBV14 to TRBJ2-1, with D uncertain. The V end lost 1 base, the J end lost 5 bases, and 12 bases lay between the germline ends. From germline, CDR1 is SGHDN and CDR2 FVKESK. The CDR3 is 15 residues long. The CDR3 sequence is CASSQGFGPNNEQFF. The CDR3 DNA follows: TGTGCCAGCAGCCAAGGATTCGGGCCAAACAATGAGCAGTTCTTC. Looking up the rest from reference TRBV14 and TRBJ2-1 gives the full variable domain: EAGVTQFPSHSVIEKGQTVTLRCDPISGHDNLYWYRRVMGKEIKFLLHFVKESKQDESGMPNNRFLAERTGGTYSTLKVQPAELEDSGVYFCASSQGFGPNNEQFFGPGTRLTVL.